A few counts support the clone carrying this T cell receptor beta chain. The target antigen is unknown. The data were taken from a study of T-cell memory formation after mild COVID-19. 5'RACE with constant-segment primers built TCRalpha and TCRbeta cDNA libraries with UMIs. TCRdb reanalysed the 5' RACE reads using MiXCR and keeps one entry per CDR3 protein. The sample consists of roughly 510,000 distinct CDR3 sequences, 17% of them appearing once. General study points: Clones that contracted clustered mainly in CM and EM if CD4+ and in EMRA if CD8+.

CDR1 is SGHVS and CDR2 is FQNEAQ in the germline V gene. V lost 3 bases and J 16 bases, leaving 13 bases between the germline ends. CDR3 size: 11 residues. V and J are TRBV7-8 and TRBJ2-1, with a tentative D call TRBD1 (6 bases). Sequenced sample: PBMCs or a T cell subset sorted from them (not recorded which). This clonotype was obtained from an adult woman who had mild COVID-19 (a few samples of this study predate the infection). Cell type and time point are not known. The CDR3 DNA sequence: TGTGCCAGCAGCTTGGGGACACCAGACTTCTTC. Translation gives CASSLGTPDFF. The full variable domain, completed using reference TRBV7-8 and TRBJ2-1, is GAGVSQSPRYKVAKRGQDVALRCDPISGHVSLFWYQQALGQGPEFLTYFQNEAQLDKSGLPSDRFFAERPEGSVSTLKIQRTQQEDSAVYLCASSLGTPDFFGPGTRLTVL.